The 27 T cell receptor beta chains given below trace back to one sample, sequenced in a study of blood T cell repertoires in COVID-19. Sequenced by immunoSEQ multiplex PCR; TCRdb stores in-frame clones only, minus some. The data show fewer than 120,000 clones, with approximately 65% seen just once and around 7.3% held by the top ten. The sequencing sample was made of peripheral blood. Receptor source: a woman aged 60-70 years with acute or convalescent COVID-19.

The chain joins TRBV7-2 to TRBJ2-5; 9 nucleotides align to TRBD2. From germline, CDR1 is SGHTA and CDR2 FQGNSA. Germline trimming cut 1 base from V and 5 bases from J; bases unmatched to any gene: 5. CDR3 length equals 15 residues. The chain's CDR3 is CASSLGLAGRETQYF. The CDR3 region has the DNA TGTGCCAGCAGCTTAGGGCTAGCGGGGAGGGAGACCCAGTACTTC.

In DNA form, the CDR3 reads TGTGCCAGCAGTTTATGGGGTCAGGGAAACTATGGCTACACCTTC. It encodes CASSLWGQGNYGYTF. The genes are TRBV28 and TRBJ1-2; maybe TRBD1 (5 bases). CDR3 length: 15 amino acids. Looked up from germline, CDR1 is MDHEN and CDR2 is SYDVKM. V was trimmed by 0 bases and J by 2 bases, leaving 10 bases between them.

There are many counts of this clone. The chain joins TRBV19 to TRBJ1-2, with 11 bases matching TRBD1. Trimming at V came to 6 bases and at J to 4 bases, leaving 4 bases not matched to a gene. Germline V gene sequence: CDR1 LNHDA, CDR2 SQIVND (reference sequence). CDR3 length equals 14 residues. For the CDR3, the DNA is TGTGCCAGTAGCGGACAGGGGGCATTCTATGGCTACACCTTC. It specifies CASSGQGAFYGYTF.

The V and J genes are TRBV7-3 and TRBJ2-2; no firm D call. V gave up 5 bases and J gave up 1 base, with 8 bases separating them. Germline V gene sequence: CDR1 SGHTA, CDR2 FQGTGA. The CDR3 length is 14 residues. The CDR3 DNA reads TGTGCCAGCAGCACAAACATGAACACCGGGGAGCTGTTTTTT. Its protein is CASSTNMNTGELFF.

This clone was picked up a small number of times. The chain carries TRBV19 and TRBJ1-6; D may be TRBD1 (6 bases). The CDR3 has 15 residues. The V gene's germline CDR1 is LNHDA and CDR2 SQIVND (reference sequence). Trimming cost V 5 bases and J 10 bases, with 18 bases left between them. Here the CDR3 reads CASSATRGLGSPLHF. CDR3 sequence (DNA): TGTGCCAGTAGTGCTACCAGGGGTCTTGGCTCACCCCTCCACTTT. Together with reference TRBV19 and TRBJ1-6, the CDR3 gives the full variable domain: DGGITQSPKYLFRKEGQNVTLSCEQNLNHDAMYWYRQDPGQGLRLIYYSQIVNDFQKGDIAEGYSVSREKKESFPLTVTSAQKNPTAFYLCASSATRGLGSPLHFGNGTRLTVT.

The chain couples TRBV30 to TRBJ1-1; a possible D gene is TRBD1 (5 bases). This CDR3 spans 16 amino acids. The germline gives CDR1 GTSNPN, CDR2 SVGIG (reference sequence). The V end lost 3 bases, the J end lost 0 bases, and 17 bases lay between the germline ends. This CDR3 is CAWRARGGFMNTEAFF. The DNA for the CDR3 is TGTGCCTGGAGGGCTAGGGGAGGATTTATGAACACTGAAGCTTTCTTT. Drawing the rest from reference TRBV30 and TRBJ1-1, the complete variable domain is SQTIHQWPATLVQPVGSPLSLECTVEGTSNPNLYWYRQAAGRGLQLLFYSVGIGQISSEVPQNLSASRPQDRQFILSSKKLLLSDSGFYLCAWRARGGFMNTEAFFGQGTRLTVV.

V usage is TRBV2 and J usage is TRBJ2-3; D may be TRBD1 (6 bases). Trimming cost V 3 bases and J 0 bases, with 16 bases left between them. Germline CDR1 reads SNHLY; CDR2 reads FYNNEI. The CDR3 is made up of 17 amino acids. CDR3 bases: TGTGCCAGCAGTGATCTCTGGGGGACACCTAGCACAGATACGCAGTATTTT. It encodes CASSDLWGTPSTDTQYF.

The genes are TRBV2 and TRBJ1-5, with 7 positions matching TRBD1. This CDR3 contains 15 residues. V shed 8 bases and J 4 bases; nucleotides not matched to a gene: 11. Germline loops: CDR1 SNHLY, CDR2 FYNNEI. CDR3 in DNA: TGTGCCAGCGGTAAGGGGACAGCAAGGAATCAGCCCCAGCATTTT. This codes for CASGKGTARNQPQHF.

This clone was detected a few times. The chain combines TRBV11-1 with TRBJ2-2; 10 nucleotides match TRBD2. V shed 5 bases and J 8 bases; nucleotides not matched to a gene: 8. CDR1 is SGHAT, CDR2 FQDESV, per germline (reference sequence). This CDR3 has 15 residues. The CDR3 sequence: CASSQAGGPFGELFF. CDR3 coding DNA: TGTGCCAGCAGCCAAGCGGGGGGGCCGTTTGGGGAGCTGTTTTTT. Using reference TRBV11-1 and TRBJ2-2 for the parts outside the CDR3, the full variable domain is EAEVAQSPRYKITEKSQAVAFWCDPISGHATLYWYRQILGQGPELLVQFQDESVVDDSQLPKDRFSAERLKGVDSTLKIQPAELGDSAMYLCASSQAGGPFGELFFGEGSRLTVL.

The table lists this clone with a few counts. CDR3 bases: TGCAGCGTAACAACCGGGACAGGGGGCTACGAGCAGTACTTC. Protein sequence: CSVTTGTGGYEQYF. J is TRBJ2-7 and V is TRBV29-1; 11 bases line up with TRBD1. The CDR3 contains 14 residues. Germline V lookup: CDR1 SQVTM, CDR2 ANQGSEA. V was clipped by 6 bases and J by 3 bases; unmatched bases: 7.

The rearrangement uses TRBV5-1 and TRBJ2-1, with 7 nucleotides matching TRBD2. The CDR3 is 15 amino acids. Germline CDR1 is SGHRS and CDR2 is YFSETQ. V trimming: 4 bases; J trimming: 5 bases; junction bases outside the gene matches: 9. CDR3: CASSPLGGYHNEQFF. CDR3 in DNA: TGCGCCAGCAGCCCCCTGGGAGGGTACCACAATGAGCAGTTCTTC.

The chain couples TRBV6-5 to TRBJ2-7, with 9 bases lining up with TRBD1. CDR3 length: 14 residues. Germline V lookup: CDR1 MNHEY, CDR2 SVGAGI. V shed 5 bases, J shed 7 bases, and the junction held 9 bases outside the gene matches. The CDR3 coding sequence is TGTGCCAGCAGTCGGGACAGGGATCGGTTGGAGCAGTACTTC. Translating it yields CASSRDRDRLEQYF.

The V gene is TRBV5-1, the J gene TRBJ2-4; 7 nucleotides line up with TRBD1. V was pared by 3 bases and J by 7 bases, with 7 bases of the junction left unmatched. CDR1 and CDR2 from the germline V gene are SGHRS and YFSETQ. There are 14 residues in the CDR3. The CDR3 sequence: CASSSQGVGNIQYF. CDR3 coding DNA: TGCGCCAGCAGCTCCCAGGGGGTTGGGAACATTCAGTACTTC. Full variable domain (outside the CDR3, taken from reference TRBV5-1 and TRBJ2-4): KAGVTQTPRYLIKTRGQQVTLSCSPISGHRSVSWYQQTPGQGLQFLFEYFSETQRNKGNFPGRFSGRQFSNSRSEMNVSTLELGDSALYLCASSSQGVGNIQYFGAGTRLSVL.

This clone has more than one count but fewer than ten. The chain employs TRBV3-1 (or the pseudogene TRBV3-2) and TRBJ2-1; D might be TRBD2 (6 bases). The CDR3 is made up of 14 amino acids. Trimming took 4 bases from V and 10 from J, leaving 17 bases between them. Germline assignment: CDR1 LGHDT and CDR2 YNNKEL (reference sequence). The CDR3 DNA sequence: TGTGCCAGCAGCCCGCGGCTCTCGGCGGGGGAGCAGTTCTTC. Encoded protein: CASSPRLSAGEQFF.

This clone was seen a handful of times. This rearrangement joins TRBV30 to TRBJ2-7; 8 nucleotides agree with TRBD2. J gave up 7 bases and V 3 bases, and 8 bases lay outside the gene matches. CDR1 GTSNPN and CDR2 SVGIG come from the germline V gene (reference sequence). The CDR3 runs 13 residues. CDR3 region: CAWSLGGAREQYF. CDR3 in DNA: TGTGCCTGGAGCCTCGGGGGGGCTCGGGAGCAGTACTTC.

The V gene is TRBV18, the J gene TRBJ2-7; no firm D call. Trimming took 4 bases from V and 4 from J, leaving 8 bases between them. The CDR3 runs 12 residues. Germline V CDR1 and CDR2: KGHSH, LQKENI. In DNA, the CDR3 is TGTGCCAGCTCACTCCCGAGGTACGAGCAGTACTTC. It is translated as CASSLPRYEQYF.

The rearrangement joins TRBV7-2 to TRBJ2-1; 10 bases agree with TRBD2. CDR3 length equals 17 residues. V lost 5 bases to trimming and J lost 6 bases; unmatched junction nucleotides: 13. Looked up from germline, CDR1 is SGHTA and CDR2 is FQGNSA. The CDR3 coding sequence is TGTGCCAGCAGCCACTTGACCGAGCGGGGGGGCCGCAATGAGCAGTTCTTC. This sequence encodes CASSHLTERGGRNEQFF. Supplemented by reference TRBV7-2 and TRBJ2-1, the full variable domain reads GAGVSQSPSNKVTEKGKDVELRCDPISGHTALYWYRQSLGQGLEFLIYFQGNSAPDKSGLPSDRFSAERTGGSVSTLTIQRTQQEDSAVYLCASSHLTERGGRNEQFFGPGTRLTVL.

V usage is TRBV5-4 and J usage is TRBJ1-4; TRBD1 matches 9 bases. CDR3 length: 15 residues. Trimming at V came to 4 bases and at J to 4 bases, leaving 5 bases not matched to a gene. Germline V gives CDR1 SGHNT, CDR2 YYREEE (reference sequence). Here the CDR3 DNA reads TGTGCCAGCAGCGCTAACAGGGGGCTTAATGAAAAACTGTTTTTT. Protein: CASSANRGLNEKLFF.

In its sample, this clone was seen a few times. The gene calls are TRBV2 and TRBJ1-5, with 8 bases matching TRBD1. V shed 6 bases and J 12 bases; nucleotides not matched to a gene: 7. The germline CDR1 and CDR2 sequences are SNHLY and FYNNEI. CDR3 size: 12 residues. CDR3: CASRGDRGYQHF. CDR3 DNA: TGTGCCAGCAGGGGAGACAGGGGCTACCAGCATTTT.

The chain has TRBV6-1 and TRBJ2-5, with 8 positions matching TRBD1. The germline V gene has CDR1 MNHNS and CDR2 SASEGT. The CDR3 spans 16 residues. V was clipped by 4 bases and J by 1 base; unmatched bases: 8. The CDR3 protein is CASSGRTGSFQETQYF. In DNA form, the CDR3 reads TGTGCCAGCAGTGGCCGGACAGGGTCCTTCCAAGAGACCCAGTACTTC.

This chain joins TRBV7-3 and TRBJ2-1; 10 bases match TRBD1. With 5 bases clipped from V and 7 bases from J, the junction kept 17 bases outside the gene matches. Germline CDR1 and CDR2: SGHTA and FQGTGA. There are 18 residues in the CDR3. CDR3 in amino acids: CASSRYQFSGQGNNEQFF. The CDR3 nucleotides read TGTGCCAGCAGCCGTTATCAGTTTTCGGGACAGGGGAATAATGAGCAGTTCTTC.

The table lists this clone with a few counts. The chain recombines TRBV28 with TRBJ1-4; 9 bases are shared with TRBD1. Germline values: CDR1 MDHEN, CDR2 SYDVKM. The V gene end was trimmed by 5 bases and the J gene end by 7 bases; junction bases not matched to a gene: 5. This CDR3 is built from 14 residues. As DNA, the CDR3 is TGTGCCAGCAGTGGGGGACAGGGTGGTGAAAAACTGTTTTTT. Amino acid sequence: CASSGGQGGEKLFF.

The V call is TRBV7-2, the J call TRBJ2-7; possibly TRBD1 for D (6 bases). The CDR3 covers 13 residues. Per the germline V gene, CDR1 is SGHTA and CDR2 is FQGNSA. V lost 2 bases to trimming and J lost 5 bases, with 10 bases between them. CDR3 nucleotides: TGTGCCAGCAGCTTAAGTCACAGGGACGAGCAGTACTTC. Translated: CASSLSHRDEQYF. Complete variable domain (other parts from reference TRBV7-2 and TRBJ2-7): GAGVSQSPSNKVTEKGKDVELRCDPISGHTALYWYRQSLGQGLEFLIYFQGNSAPDKSGLPSDRFSAERTGGSVSTLTIQRTQQEDSAVYLCASSLSHRDEQYFGPGTRLTVT.

For this clone: This CDR3 is also generated by other DNA sequences in the sample. The chain carries TRBV4-2 and TRBJ2-6, with 8 bases matching TRBD2. The germline CDR1 and CDR2 sequences are LGHNA and YNFKEQ. V was clipped by 3 bases and J by 4 bases; unmatched bases: 2. The CDR3 loop spans 15 amino acids. The CDR3 DNA follows: TGTGCCAGCAGCCACGGGGGGGCGGGGGCCAACGTCCTGACTTTC. This codes for CASSHGGAGANVLTF.

The chain carries TRBV5-1 and TRBJ1-1; 10 nucleotides align to TRBD1. CDR1 SGHRS and CDR2 YFSETQ come from the germline V gene. J was trimmed by 5 bases and V by 0 bases; bases with no gene match: 1. CDR3 length equals 14 residues. CDR3 residues: CASSLEGQGTEAFF. The CDR3 region has the DNA TGCGCCAGCAGCTTGGAGGGACAGGGGACTGAAGCTTTCTTT.

There are a few counts of this clone. The chain uses TRBV6-6 and TRBJ1-1; weak D call: TRBD1 (6 bases). Looked up from germline, CDR1 is MNHNY and CDR2 is SVGAGI (reference sequence). The CDR3 spans 13 residues. V lost 2 bases, J lost 5 bases, and 9 bases lay in between. CDR3 in DNA: TGTGCCAGCAGTTACCAACAGGGTACTGAAGCTTTCTTT. Translating gives CASSYQQGTEAFF.

A note on this clone: It differs at one base from a far larger clone, so likely a read error. This chain uses TRBV7-9 with TRBJ1-3; TRBD1 might be the D (5 bases). The CDR3 is 12 residues long. Between the trimmed V and J ends, which lost 5 bases and 4 bases, there was a span of 6 bases. The germline V gene encodes CDR1 SEHNR and CDR2 FQNEAQ (reference sequence). The CDR3 loop is CASSQGGNTIYF. DNA of the CDR3: TGTGCCAGCAGCCAGGGCGGAAACACCATATATTTT.